The 29 T cell receptor beta chains below come from one sample, sequenced in a study of T cell responses to AZD1222 COVID-19 vaccine. The data were produced by immunoSEQ multiplex PCR, yet TCRdb's version contains in-frame clones alone and is incomplete. The sample holds approximately 110,000 clones; 89% are singletons and the top ten take about 4.3%. The starting material was peripheral blood, obtained on day 0 of AZD1222 vaccination. These TCRs come from an adult in good health.

This chain uses TRBV20-1 with TRBJ1-5, with D possibly matching TRBD1 (5 bases). V lost 3 bases and J 0 bases, leaving 6 bases between the germline ends. The CDR3 covers 13 residues. Germline V gives CDR1 DFQATT, CDR2 SNEGSKA (reference sequence). CDR3 in amino acids: CSASQGSNQPQHF. The DNA for the CDR3 is TGCAGTGCTAGTCAGGGTAGCAATCAGCCCCAGCATTTT.

This clone was found a few times. The J gene is TRBJ1-2, the V gene TRBV28; 8 nucleotides line up with TRBD1. The V segment lost 6 bases and the J segment 5 bases; nucleotides outside the gene matches: 8. Germline V gene data show CDR1 as MDHEN and CDR2 as SYDVKM. The CDR3 runs to 14 residues. The CDR3 sequence is CASRVTGVTYGYTF. The DNA for the CDR3 is TGTGCCAGCAGAGTGACAGGGGTTACTTATGGCTACACCTTC.

V is TRBV4-1 and J is TRBJ1-5, with D unclear. This CDR3 region has 14 residues. Trimming shortened V by 1 base and J by 7 bases, and 11 bases separated the two germline ends. Germline-derived CDR1 and CDR2 are MGHRA and YSYEKL. The CDR3 here is CASSQGIPEQPQHF. The CDR3, as DNA: TGCGCCAGCAGCCAAGGCATCCCCGAACAGCCCCAGCATTTT.

The chain joins TRBV7-9 to TRBJ1-1, with D maybe TRBD1 (5 bases). The CDR3 contains 12 residues. The V end lost 5 bases, the J end lost 4 bases, and 8 bases lay between the germline ends. The germline CDR1 and CDR2 sequences are SEHNR and FQNEAQ (reference sequence). CDR3 coding DNA: TGTGCCAGCAGCCGGGGGAGCACTGAAGCTTTCTTT. The encoded protein is CASSRGSTEAFF.

The chain links TRBV28 to TRBJ1-3; possibly TRBD1 for D (5 bases). Trimming stripped 5 bases from V and 3 bases from J, with 14 bases between. Germline V lookup: CDR1 MDHEN, CDR2 SYDVKM. The length of the CDR3 is 15 residues. The CDR3 DNA sequence: TGTGCCAGCAGTATGCCAAGGGGCGTTGGAAACACCATATATTTT. This codes for CASSMPRGVGNTIYF.

This chain connects TRBV6-5 to TRBJ2-2, with 11 bases matching TRBD2. Germline trimming cut 2 bases from V and 4 bases from J; bases unmatched to any gene: 3. The CDR3 has 16 amino acids. Germline assignment: CDR1 MNHEY and CDR2 SVGAGI. CDR3 protein: CASSYPGTSGTGELFF. CDR3 sequence (DNA): TGTGCCAGCAGTTACCCCGGGACTAGCGGCACCGGGGAGCTGTTTTTT.

V usage is TRBV6-5 and J usage is TRBJ2-1, with D unclear. Per germline, CDR1 MNHEY and CDR2 SVGAGI. V was clipped by 9 bases and J by 6 bases, with 18 bases between them. This CDR3 has 14 residues. CDR3 nucleotide sequence: TGTGCCAGTCGTATAAATCTCTTGGCCAATGAGCAGTTCTTC. Its protein product is CASRINLLANEQFF.

The V and J genes are TRBV7-2 and TRBJ1-2; 8 nucleotides match TRBD1. The germline V gene encodes CDR1 SGHTA and CDR2 FQGNSA. CDR3 length: 13 residues. The V segment lost 5 bases and the J segment 7 bases; nucleotides outside the gene matches: 6. CDR3 loop: CASSPDREGGYTF. In nucleotides, the CDR3 is TGTGCCAGCAGCCCGGACAGGGAGGGTGGCTACACCTTC.

The chain combines TRBV3-1 (or the pseudogene TRBV3-2) with TRBJ1-4; TRBD1 might be the D (5 bases). CDR3 length equals 16 residues. Germline V gene data show CDR1 as LGHDT and CDR2 as YNNKEL (reference sequence). The V and J ends lost 3 bases and 5 bases respectively, with 16 bases between them. The chain's CDR3 is CASSQGSGTGNEKLFF. CDR3 sequence (DNA): TGTGCCAGCAGCCAGGGTTCCGGGACGGGGAATGAAAAACTGTTTTTT.

The table lists this clone with a count of one. The chain has TRBV27 and TRBJ1-1; 8 bases agree with TRBD1. Germline V lookup: CDR1 MNHEY, CDR2 SMNVEV (reference sequence). V shed 6 bases, J shed 2 bases, and the junction held 5 bases outside the gene matches. The CDR3 is 14 amino acids. The CDR3 region is CASRGTGENTEAFF. For the CDR3, the DNA is TGTGCCAGCAGGGGGACAGGAGAAAACACTGAAGCTTTCTTT.

This rearrangement joins TRBV2 to TRBJ2-7, with 11 bases fitting TRBD1. CDR1 and CDR2 from the germline V gene are SNHLY and FYNNEI. This CDR3 has 15 residues. V lost 6 bases to trimming and J lost 5 bases; unmatched junction nucleotides: 9. The CDR3 DNA is TGTGCCAGCAGGTCCGGACAGGGGGCCAAAAACGAGCAGTACTTC. It yields the protein CASRSGQGAKNEQYF.

The V gene is TRBV18, the J gene TRBJ2-1; D assignment may be TRBD1 or TRBD2 (5 bases each). CDR1 is KGHSH and CDR2 is LQKENI in the germline V gene. Trimming pared 2 bases from V and 6 bases from J, leaving 20 bases between. The CDR3 sequence is 17 residues long. DNA of the CDR3: TGTGCCAGCTCACCAACAGGTCGGAGCGACGGGGTCAATGAGCAGTTCTTC. This translates into CASSPTGRSDGVNEQFF.

This sequence joins TRBV28 and TRBJ2-7; 7 bases are a match to TRBD1. This CDR3 region has 12 residues. Germline CDR1 reads MDHEN; CDR2 reads SYDVKM. The junction had 4 bases not matched to a gene; V was cut back by 8 bases and J by 3 bases. CDR3 in DNA: TGTGCCAGCGGACAGGTTCTCTACGAGCAGTACTTC. It translates to CASGQVLYEQYF.

The chain links TRBV4-1 to TRBJ2-7; D not certain. Germline CDR1 MGHRA, CDR2 YSYEKL. The length of the CDR3 is 16 residues. V was shortened by 1 base and J by 2 bases, with 15 bases between the two germline ends. Written as DNA, the CDR3 is TGCGCCAGCAGCCAAGGGGTCACCAGGCCTACCTACGAGCAGTACTTC. It is translated as CASSQGVTRPTYEQYF.

The rearrangement joins TRBV28 to TRBJ2-7, with D unclear. Germline V gene lookup returns CDR1 MDHEN and CDR2 SYDVKM. The ends were cut back, 5 bases at V and 2 bases at J, with 13 bases in the middle. The CDR3 is 14 amino acids. For the CDR3, the DNA is TGTGCCAGCAGTGGTAATGCCGGCCCCTACGAGCAGTACTTC. Protein product: CASSGNAGPYEQYF.

The genes are TRBV6-5 and TRBJ2-2; 10 bases are shared with TRBD2. This CDR3 contains 15 residues. The trim removed 6 bases at V and 0 bases at J, leaving 1 base unmatched. The V gene's germline CDR1 is MNHEY and CDR2 SVGAGI. This chain's CDR3 is CASRGLAANTGELFF. DNA for the CDR3: TGTGCCAGCAGAGGACTAGCGGCGAACACCGGGGAGCTGTTTTTT.

The V gene is TRBV3-1 (or the pseudogene TRBV3-2), the J gene TRBJ2-1; D is ambiguous. The ends were cut back, 0 bases at V and 4 bases at J, with 10 bases in the middle. Germline V CDR1 and CDR2: LGHDT, YNNKEL (reference sequence). CDR3 length: 15 residues. The CDR3 coding sequence is TGTGCCAGCAGCCAAGATTCCCGTTCTTACAATGAGCAGTTCTTC. As protein: CASSQDSRSYNEQFF.

CDR3 nucleotide sequence: TGTGCCAGCAGCCCCGGGGGGGCGAGGGTTACAGATACGCAGTATTTT. This gives the protein CASSPGGARVTDTQYF. The genes are TRBV9 and TRBJ2-3; TRBD2 matches at 8 bases. V lost 4 bases to trimming and J lost 3 bases; unmatched junction nucleotides: 10. CDR1 SGDLS and CDR2 YYNGEE come from the germline V gene. The CDR3 covers 16 residues.

This chain connects TRBV7-2 to TRBJ2-3; D possibly uses TRBD1 or TRBD2 (5 bases each). The CDR3 runs 14 residues. Germline assignment: CDR1 SGHTA and CDR2 FQGNSA. Trimming took 5 bases from V and 2 from J, leaving 11 bases between them. This CDR3 reads CASSRDVSTDTQYF. CDR3 DNA sequence: TGTGCCAGCAGCCGGGACGTATCCACAGATACGCAGTATTTT.

The V call is TRBV13, the J call TRBJ1-3, with a weak D call TRBD1 (5 bases). The CDR3 covers 16 residues. Germline-derived CDR1 and CDR2 are PRHDT and FYEKMQ (reference sequence). Trimming removed 2 bases from V and 7 bases from J, with 18 bases in between. In DNA form, the CDR3 reads TGTGCCAGCAGCTTATTATTCGAGGGGAATGGTAACACCATATATTTT. It is translated as CASSLLFEGNGNTIYF.

The chain employs TRBV4-2 and TRBJ1-2; a weak D match, TRBD1 (6 bases). V lost 0 bases, J lost 7 bases, and 21 bases lay in between. There are 17 residues in the CDR3. The germline V gene encodes CDR1 LGHNA and CDR2 YNFKEQ. The CDR3 nucleotides are TGTGCCAGCAGCCAAGAGAGGGGAGGGCAGGGGATAGGTGGCTACACCTTC. Translating gives CASSQERGGQGIGGYTF.

The chain links TRBV7-9 to TRBJ1-6; D unclear. The CDR3 is made up of 13 amino acids. V lost 5 bases to trimming and J lost 10 bases, with 12 bases between them. Per the germline V gene, CDR1 is SEHNR and CDR2 is FQNEAQ (reference sequence). The CDR3 sequence: CASSDLGWSPLHF. CDR3 sequence (DNA): TGTGCCAGCAGCGATTTGGGTTGGTCACCCCTCCACTTT. The full variable domain, its missing parts supplied by reference TRBV7-9 and TRBJ1-6, is DTGVSQNPRHKITKRGQNVTFRCDPISEHNRLYWYRQTLGQGPEFLTYFQNEAQLEKSRLLSDRFSAERPKGSFSTLEIQRTEQGDSAMYLCASSDLGWSPLHFGNGTRLTVT.

This clone has a handful of counts. The chain links TRBV7-8 to TRBJ2-1; D possibly corresponds to TRBD1 (5 bases). The CDR3 spans 13 residues. Looked up from germline, CDR1 is SGHVS and CDR2 is FQNEAQ. The V end lost 5 bases, the J end lost 15 bases, and 20 bases lay between the germline ends. CDR3 protein: CASSEHYRPHPFF. The CDR3 nucleotides read TGTGCCAGCAGCGAACACTACAGGCCCCATCCGTTCTTC.

This rearrangement joins TRBV5-5 to TRBJ2-6; unclear D gene. Trimming shortened V by 0 bases and J by 0 bases, and 10 bases separated the two germline ends. The CDR3 consists of 17 residues. The germline gives CDR1 SGHKS, CDR2 YYEKEE (reference sequence). The CDR3 coding sequence is TGTGCCAGCAGCTTGGAGCCGGCGATCTCTGGGGCCAACGTCCTGACTTTC. This sequence encodes CASSLEPAISGANVLTF.

The chain couples TRBV4-1 to TRBJ1-6, with 7 bases aligning to TRBD1. The CDR3 has 14 amino acids. Trimming removed 5 bases from V and 7 bases from J; junction bases left unmatched: 5. In germline, CDR1 is MGHRA, CDR2 YSYEKL. The CDR3: CASSKDRLNSPLHF. CDR3 sequence (DNA): TGCGCCAGCAGCAAGGACAGGCTCAATTCACCCCTCCACTTT.

The V gene is TRBV11-2, the J gene TRBJ2-4; TRBD1 or TRBD2 may be the D gene (5 bases each). This CDR3 spans 16 amino acids. Germline V gene lookup returns CDR1 SGHAT and CDR2 FQNNGV. V shed 6 bases and J shed 7 bases, with 22 bases lying between them. CDR3 nucleotide sequence: TGTGCCAGCAGTTTACTCGCCGGGACCCTGGCGAACATTCAGTACTTC. This codes for CASSLLAGTLANIQYF.

The chain links TRBV27 to TRBJ1-6; D ambiguous. The CDR3 has 14 residues. V dropped 6 bases and J dropped 6 bases, with 12 bases sitting between them. CDR1 and CDR2 (germline): MNHEY, SMNVEV (reference sequence). The CDR3 nucleotides read TGTGCCAGCAGGGACGGACCACGTAATTCACCCCTCCACTTT. Amino acids: CASRDGPRNSPLHF.

The chain employs TRBV12-3 or TRBV12-4 and TRBJ2-4; D is undetermined. CDR3 length: 13 amino acids. Trimming cost V 1 base and J 6 bases, with 7 bases left between them. The CDR3 region has the DNA TGTGCCAGCAGTTTAGAGGGCGGAAACATTCAGTACTTC. As protein: CASSLEGGNIQYF.

The rearrangement joins TRBV11-2 to TRBJ1-2, with a tentative D call TRBD1 (6 bases). Trimming stripped 4 bases from V and 5 bases from J, with 14 bases between. The CDR3 length is 14 residues. Germline V gives CDR1 SGHAT, CDR2 FQNNGV. For the CDR3, the DNA is TGTGCCAGCAGCTCTGGACAGACCATTTATGGCTACACCTTC. This gives the protein CASSSGQTIYGYTF.